A single sample gave rise to the 14 T cell receptor beta chains below, sequenced in a study of blood T cell repertoires in COVID-19. TCRdb keeps only in-frame clones here, not all; method: immunoSEQ multiplex PCR. The profile shows about 250,000 clones, about 88% of them singletons. Sequenced material: PBMCs or T cells enriched from blood (not recorded which). All receptors derive from a woman in her forties or fifties who had been exposed to COVID-19.

The J gene is TRBJ2-7, the V gene TRBV7-9; D perhaps matches TRBD2 (6 bases). CDR3 length equals 16 residues. The germline V gene encodes CDR1 SEHNR and CDR2 FQNEAQ (reference sequence). V was clipped by 3 bases and J by 2 bases, with 17 bases between them. CDR3 in DNA: TGTGCCAGCAGCTTGGCCGGGGCGGCGGGGCCCTACGAGCAGTACTTC. Its protein product is CASSLAGAAGPYEQYF.

This chain links TRBV9 with TRBJ2-2; TRBD2 matches at 9 bases. The CDR3 has 15 amino acids. The germline gives CDR1 SGDLS, CDR2 YYNGEE. Trimming removed 5 bases from V and 5 bases from J; junction bases left unmatched: 7. The CDR3: CASSLGSGGTGELFF. In DNA, the CDR3 is TGTGCCAGCAGTCTAGGGAGCGGGGGGACCGGGGAGCTGTTTTTT.

The rearrangement uses TRBV7-8 and TRBJ1-6; 9 bases are a match to TRBD1. The junction had 2 bases not matched to a gene; V was cut back by 1 base and J by 13 bases. CDR3 length: 13 residues. Germline V gene data show CDR1 as SGHVS and CDR2 as FQNEAQ. CDR3 sequence (DNA): TGTGCCAGCAGCTTAGGGACAGGGGCTCCCCTCCACTTT. Translation gives CASSLGTGAPLHF.

The chain links TRBV6-5 to TRBJ1-1, with 9 nucleotides matching TRBD1. With 3 bases clipped from V and 10 bases from J, the junction kept 15 bases outside the gene matches. The length of the CDR3 is 16 residues. Germline V lookup: CDR1 MNHEY, CDR2 SVGAGI. The CDR3 coding sequence is TGTGCCAGCAGTTATCGAAGCTGGACAGGGGTTATTGGAGCTTTCTTT. Translating it yields CASSYRSWTGVIGAFF.

The chain employs TRBV3-1 (or the pseudogene TRBV3-2) and TRBJ1-2; 12 bases agree with TRBD1. This CDR3 is built from 16 residues. V dropped 2 bases and J dropped 4; count of bases not matched to a gene: 5. Germline V gene sequence: CDR1 LGHDT, CDR2 YNNKEL (reference sequence). This CDR3 reads CASSQFGTGGFYGYTF. The CDR3 DNA is TGTGCCAGCAGCCAATTTGGGACAGGGGGCTTCTATGGCTACACCTTC.

About this clone itself: The sample has other DNA sequences that encode this CDR3 too. The chain carries TRBV12-3 or TRBV12-4 and TRBJ1-1; no definite D call. V was pared by 2 bases and J by 5 bases, with 6 bases between. The CDR3 length is 12 residues. In DNA form, the CDR3 reads TGTGCCAGCAGTTTAAGAGGGACTGAAGCTTTCTTT. It specifies CASSLRGTEAFF.

The chain employs TRBV10-3 and TRBJ1-4, with 7 nucleotides matching TRBD1. The CDR3 spans 13 residues. J lost 7 bases, V lost 6 bases, and 5 bases had no gene match. Germline loops: CDR1 ENHRY, CDR2 SYGVKD. The CDR3 spells CAISDRDGEKLFF. The CDR3 nucleotides read TGTGCCATCAGCGACAGGGATGGTGAAAAACTGTTTTTT.

The J gene is TRBJ2-5, the V gene TRBV11-1; 9 positions agree with TRBD1. With 5 bases clipped from V and 3 bases from J, the junction kept 4 bases outside the gene matches. CDR3 length: 14 amino acids. Germline CDR1 is SGHAT and CDR2 is FQDESV (reference sequence). CDR3 coding DNA: TGTGCCAGCAGCGACAGGGGGATAGAAGAGACCCAGTACTTC. It is translated as CASSDRGIEETQYF.

As DNA, the CDR3 is TGCGCCAGCAGTGAGGCCAGGGGGCCCGACGAGCAGTACTTC. Translated, it gives CASSEARGPDEQYF. The chain employs TRBV10-1 and TRBJ2-7; 8 bases are shared with TRBD1. From germline, CDR1 is WNHNN and CDR2 SYGVQD (reference sequence). With V trimmed by 2 bases and J by 5 bases, 5 bases remained unmatched. The CDR3 totals 14 residues.

In DNA, the CDR3 is TGCGCCAGCAGCTTGGACGTCAGGGGGAACACTGAAGCTTTCTTT. It codes for CASSLDVRGNTEAFF. The chain joins TRBV5-1 to TRBJ1-1, with D perhaps TRBD1 (6 bases). V was pared by 0 bases and J by 1 base, with 10 bases between. The CDR3 has 15 amino acids. Germline V gene data show CDR1 as SGHRS and CDR2 as YFSETQ. Drawing the rest from reference TRBV5-1 and TRBJ1-1, the complete variable domain is KAGVTQTPRYLIKTRGQQVTLSCSPISGHRSVSWYQQTPGQGLQFLFEYFSETQRNKGNFPGRFSGRQFSNSRSEMNVSTLELGDSALYLCASSLDVRGNTEAFFGQGTRLTVV.

The chain combines TRBV13 with TRBJ1-1; 7 bases agree with TRBD1. This CDR3 contains 14 residues. Looked up from germline, CDR1 is PRHDT and CDR2 is FYEKMQ (reference sequence). V lost 4 bases to trimming and J lost 6 bases; unmatched junction nucleotides: 8. In DNA, the CDR3 is TGTGCCAGCAGCTACCGACAGGGAGGACCTGAAGCTTTCTTT. Encoded protein: CASSYRQGGPEAFF.

CDR3 in amino acids: CASSSSTLLTRIQETQYF. The CDR3 nucleotides are TGTGCCAGCAGCTCTTCCACCCTACTTACTCGAATTCAAGAGACCCAGTACTTC. V usage is TRBV7-9 and J usage is TRBJ2-5; D is undetermined. The V end lost 4 bases, the J end lost 2 bases, and 23 bases lay between the germline ends. CDR3 length equals 18 residues. CDR1 is SEHNR and CDR2 is FQNEAQ in the germline V gene (reference sequence).

The J gene is TRBJ1-2, the V gene TRBV5-6, with a weak D call TRBD1 (5 bases). CDR3 length: 14 amino acids. Germline CDR1 is SGHDT and CDR2 is YYEEEE. V was cut by 2 bases and J by 0 bases, with 8 bases left in between. The CDR3 DNA reads TGTGCCAGCAGCTTCGGAGGGGCTAACTATGGCTACACCTTC. Translation: CASSFGGANYGYTF.

The rearrangement joins TRBV6-6 to TRBJ1-5; 8 nucleotides agree with TRBD1. The CDR3 covers 17 residues. Germline lookup yields CDR1 MNHNY and CDR2 SVGAGI (reference sequence). With 5 bases clipped from V and 2 bases from J, the junction kept 11 bases outside the gene matches. The CDR3 sequence: CASSPIGTGSGNQPQHF. CDR3 nucleotide sequence: TGTGCCAGCAGTCCCATCGGGACAGGTAGTGGCAATCAGCCCCAGCATTTT.